The rows below give T cell receptor beta chains drawn from one sample of a study of multiple sclerosis patients with progressive multifocal leukoencephalopathy. Data came from immunoSEQ multiplex PCR; TCRdb stores just in-frame clones and leaves some out. The sample lists under 40,000 clones; about 92% were seen once. Specimen: PBMCs. The receptors were sampled from a man between 25 and 39 years old with multiple sclerosis. Each CDR3 is given with its conserved first and last residue. Each record gives: J gene, V gene, clone size, D gene, CDR3 length, CDR3 DNA, CDR3 protein. D genes are given only for firm matches. The size field is filled for only some rows; it gives once, few, many or a size class.

J: TRBJ2-7
V: TRBV19
size: .
D: .
length: 13
DNA: TGTGCCAGTAGTGACCAAAGCTCCTACGAGCAGTACTTC
CDR3: CASSDQSSYEQYF

J: TRBJ2-4
V: TRBV30
size: .
D: .
length: 12
DNA: TGTGCCTGGTCTGTAGCCAAAAACATTCAGTACTTC
CDR3: CAWSVAKNIQYF

J: TRBJ1-1
V: TRBV5-8
size: .
D: .
length: 14
DNA: TGTGCCAGCAGCTTATCTCTACAGGGAGCGGGGGCTTTCTTT
CDR3: CASSLSLQGAGAFF

J: TRBJ2-7
V: TRBV9
size: .
D: TRBD2
length: 15
DNA: TGTGCCAGCAGCAGCTTAGCGGGGACGCTCTACGAGCAGTACTTC
CDR3: CASSSLAGTLYEQYF

J: TRBJ2-3
V: TRBV6-5
size: once
D: .
length: 12
DNA: TGTGCCAGCAGTCCAGGGTTTGGGACGCAGTATTTT
CDR3: CASSPGFGTQYF

J: TRBJ2-1
V: TRBV5-1
size: .
D: TRBD2
length: 16
DNA: TGCGCCAGCAGCTGGACTAGCGGGAGCTCCTACAATGAGCAGTTCTTC
CDR3: CASSWTSGSSYNEQFF

J: TRBJ2-7
V: TRBV4-1
size: .
D: TRBD2
length: 17
DNA: TGCGCCAGCAGCCCTTTTACCGGGACTAGCGGGAGTTACGAGCAGTACTTC
CDR3: CASSPFTGTSGSYEQYF

J: TRBJ1-2
V: TRBV5-1
size: once
D: TRBD1
length: 17
DNA: TGCGCCAGCAGCTTGGGGGGACAGGCGGCACTTAGCTATGGCTACACCTTC
CDR3: CASSLGGQAALSYGYTF

J: TRBJ1-1
V: TRBV10-3
size: .
D: TRBD1
length: 12
DNA: TGTGCCATCAGCGGGACAGGGGTGGGAGCTTTCTTT
CDR3: CAISGTGVGAFF

J: TRBJ2-7
V: TRBV18
size: few
D: TRBD2
length: 14
DNA: TGTGCCAGCTCCCTAAGCGGGAGAGGTGACGAGCAGTACTTC
CDR3: CASSLSGRGDEQYF

J: TRBJ2-5
V: TRBV7-9
size: .
D: .
length: 15
DNA: TGTGCCAGCAGCTTATCTTGGACAGTACAAGAGACCCAGTACTTC
CDR3: CASSLSWTVQETQYF

J: TRBJ1-5
V: TRBV18
size: .
D: .
length: 14
DNA: TGTGCCAGCTCACCCGACAGGAGCAATCAGCCCCAGCATTTT
CDR3: CASSPDRSNQPQHF

J: TRBJ2-7
V: TRBV2
size: .
D: .
length: 12
DNA: TGTGCCAGCAGTCCACACTCCTACGAGCAGTACTTC
CDR3: CASSPHSYEQYF

J: TRBJ2-1
V: TRBV7-8
size: .
D: .
length: 13
DNA: TGTGCCAGCAGCTTCAGGAGGGACAATGAGCAGTTCTTC
CDR3: CASSFRRDNEQFF

J: TRBJ1-4
V: TRBV7-9
size: .
D: .
length: 15
DNA: TGTGCCAGCAGCCGGGGGCCTGCAGGGCCTGAAAAACTGTTTTTT
CDR3: CASSRGPAGPEKLFF

J: TRBJ2-7
V: TRBV23-1
size: .
D: .
length: 19
DNA: TGCGCCAGCAGTCAATCAATGTACGAAGAGGACAGATATCGAGCCGAGCAGTACTTC
CDR3: CASSQSMYEEDRYRAEQYF

J: TRBJ1-2
V: TRBV29-1
size: once
D: TRBD1
length: 13
DNA: TGCAGCGTTGAGCGGGACAGGGCCGAGGGCTACACCTTC
CDR3: CSVERDRAEGYTF

J: TRBJ1-1
V: TRBV7-9
size: once
D: .
length: 13
DNA: TGTGCCAGCAGCTTAGCGGGGAACACTGAAGCTTTCTTT
CDR3: CASSLAGNTEAFF

J: TRBJ2-1
V: TRBV27
size: .
D: TRBD2
length: 15
DNA: TGTGCCAGCAGTTTGGGACTAGCCATCTACAATGAGCAGTTCTTC
CDR3: CASSLGLAIYNEQFF

J: TRBJ2-3
V: TRBV11-3
size: .
D: .
length: 13
DNA: TGTGCCGGCAGCTTAAACAGTCGGGATACGCAGTATTTT
CDR3: CAGSLNSRDTQYF

J: TRBJ1-5
V: TRBV4-1
size: .
D: .
length: 13
DNA: TGCGCCAGCAGCCAGGAAGGGAGGCAGCCCCAGCATTTT
CDR3: CASSQEGRQPQHF

J: TRBJ1-1
V: TRBV29-1
size: .
D: TRBD1
length: 15
DNA: TGCAGCGTTGATTCCGGACAGGGGACGAACACTGAAGCTTTCTTT
CDR3: CSVDSGQGTNTEAFF

J: TRBJ1-4
V: TRBV5-5
size: .
D: .
length: 15
DNA: TGTGCCAGCAGCTTGGCGGCAGGGCGGGGGGAAAAACTGTTTTTT
CDR3: CASSLAAGRGEKLFF

J: TRBJ2-1
V: TRBV30
size: .
D: TRBD2
length: 13
DNA: TGTGCCTGGATGAGGGAGGGGCTGAATGAGCAGTTCTTC
CDR3: CAWMREGLNEQFF

J: TRBJ2-6
V: TRBV2
size: .
D: .
length: 18
DNA: TGTGCCAGCAGCGCCCCCCTGGGCCAAGAGTCTGGGGCCAACGTCCTGACTTTC
CDR3: CASSAPLGQESGANVLTF

J: TRBJ2-3
V: TRBV19
size: .
D: .
length: 15
DNA: TGTGCCAGTAGTAAGAGACAGGCCGTCACAGATACGCAGTATTTT
CDR3: CASSKRQAVTDTQYF

J: TRBJ2-2
V: TRBV7-9
size: .
D: TRBD2
length: 15
DNA: TGTGCCAGCAGCGGACTAGCGGGAGTGGTCGGGGAGCTGTTTTTT
CDR3: CASSGLAGVVGELFF

J: TRBJ2-1
V: TRBV9
size: .
D: .
length: 15
DNA: TGTGCCAGCAGCTCCGGGCGGTTATCCTACAATGAGCAGTTCTTC
CDR3: CASSSGRLSYNEQFF

J: TRBJ2-7
V: TRBV5-6
size: .
D: .
length: 12
DNA: TGTGCCAGCAGCTTGGGTGAGGGCGAGCAGTACTTC
CDR3: CASSLGEGEQYF

J: TRBJ1-4
V: TRBV29-1
size: .
D: .
length: 12
DNA: TGCAGCGTTGAAGATTGGAGGGGAAAACTGTTTTTT
CDR3: CSVEDWRGKLFF

J: TRBJ2-2
V: TRBV21-1
size: .
D: .
length: 13
DNA: TGTGCCAGCGGGATTTCGAACACCGGGGAGCTGTTTTTT
CDR3: CASGISNTGELFF

J: TRBJ2-1
V: TRBV6-1
size: .
D: .
length: 13
DNA: TGTGCCAGCAGTGAAGGGCGAAATTATGAGCAGTTCTTC
CDR3: CASSEGRNYEQFF

J: TRBJ1-5
V: TRBV5-4
size: .
D: .
length: 14
DNA: TGTGCCAGCAGCCCCGACGGGGGCAATCAGCCCCAGCATTTT
CDR3: CASSPDGGNQPQHF

J: TRBJ2-1
V: TRBV5-6
size: .
D: TRBD2
length: 15
DNA: TGTGCCAGCAGCTTGATGGGACTAGCGGGAGCTGAGCAGTTCTTC
CDR3: CASSLMGLAGAEQFF

J: TRBJ1-3
V: TRBV5-1
size: .
D: .
length: 20
DNA: TGCGCCAGCAGCTTCTGGTTTGGGGCTGGGAACCAGTATGGGCGGAACACCATATATTTT
CDR3: CASSFWFGAGNQYGRNTIYF

J: TRBJ1-2
V: TRBV5-8
size: .
D: .
length: 15
DNA: TGTGCCAGCAGCTTTATCGGGGCAGCAAACTATGGCTACACCTTC
CDR3: CASSFIGAANYGYTF

J: TRBJ1-1
V: TRBV5-6
size: .
D: .
length: 12
DNA: TGTGCCAGCAGCTTGATAAAAGCTGAAGCTTTCTTT
CDR3: CASSLIKAEAFF

J: TRBJ1-5
V: TRBV27
size: .
D: .
length: 16
DNA: TGTGCCAGCAGGGGTCATACAGGAGATCCGTCTCAGCCCCAGCATTTT
CDR3: CASRGHTGDPSQPQHF

J: TRBJ2-5
V: TRBV7-7
size: .
D: TRBD2
length: 14
DNA: TGTGCTAGCAGCTTAGATGCGGGGGGAAAGACCCAGTACTTC
CDR3: CASSLDAGGKTQYF

J: TRBJ1-2
V: TRBV25-1
size: .
D: TRBD1
length: 16
DNA: TGTGCCAGCAGTGAATGGGGGACAGGGATTAACTATGGCTACACCTTC
CDR3: CASSEWGTGINYGYTF

J: TRBJ2-7
V: TRBV18
size: .
D: .
length: 13
DNA: TGTGCCAGCTCACCTGGGTCCACCTACGAGCAGTACTTC
CDR3: CASSPGSTYEQYF

J: TRBJ2-7
V: TRBV4-3
size: .
D: TRBD1
length: 16
DNA: TGCGCCAGCAGCGCTGTCGGGACAGCTGGTCTAAACGAGCAGTACTTC
CDR3: CASSAVGTAGLNEQYF